One T cell receptor beta chain is described in this entry. Its antigen remains undetermined. Base qualities were left out, and no much larger clone turns up one base away. The CDR3, cysteine through phenylalanine, is 16 amino acids long. The read is trimmed to its CDR3 DNA, 48 bases read in frame from base 1. At the junction V is shortened by 4 bases and J by 3 bases; bases outside the gene matches: 7. Looking up the germline V gene yields CDR1 SGHRS and CDR2 YFSETQ. The cohort consisted of approximately 670 healthy bone marrow donors. All cohort members were sampled while nominally healthy, although unrecorded immune exposures were likely present. The donor was CMV seronegative and was included in the group of approximately 350 seronegative cohort members. Every donor gave a peripheral blood sample, and the peripheral blood mononuclear cells from that sample were used for TCR beta sequencing. The Qiagen DNeasy Blood Extraction Kit was used to extract genomic DNA from the blood cell samples.

These data belong to a study of cytomegalovirus exposure and HLA in healthy donors (dated by TCRdb to 2016 to 2017). Regarding the study in general: According to an earlier analysis of a few hundred of the donors, about 179 million T cells yielded some 110 million unique TCR beta sequences and roughly 280 Gb of sequence data. Roughly 300 gigabases of sequencing data and tens of millions of unique TCR sequences made up an early release that covered roughly 670 HLA-typed donors. The genetic ancestry cluster associated with self-reported Caucasian donors included roughly 84% of the roughly 400 genotyped donors. The aim of the study was to test whether cataloging public T cell receptors could identify signatures of past pathogen exposure. The T cell repertoires of some 700 subjects were profiled by immunosequencing and related to cytomegalovirus serostatus. In addition to the first cohort of 650 to 750 subjects, a separate validation cohort of 100 to 150 different subjects was used. To predict cytomegalovirus infection status, the study brought together high-throughput TCR immunosequencing, statistical association of individual TCRs with disease status, and machine learning. A later analysis re-analyzed previously published TCR beta repertoires from 600 to 850 donors and added high-resolution HLA genotyping to study TCR occurrence patterns. In the later analysis, no new phenotypic data were used to find candidate immune exposures; instead, reliance was placed on TCR beta sequences and their occurrence across donors. An earlier analysis of fewer than 750 of the donors used high-throughput TCR beta sequencing to judge whether each TCR beta V gene segment behaved as functional or pseudogenic. Donor age, sex, ethnicity and CMV serostatus were compiled together with the repertoire data. Genome-wide SNP genotypes for about three fifths of the 666 donors were used in a later genetic analysis, which treated that subset as a discovery cohort. All discovery cohort repertoires had been generated on a single sequencing platform. HLA typing included class I and class II loci at four-digit resolution. The number of donors typed differed by locus, with roughly 620-640 for A, B, C, DRB1 and DQB1, more than 500 for DQA1, 600 to 610 for DPA1, and some 440 for DPB1. Roughly five DR-DQ haplotypes were handled as single units for association and clustering, since linkage in the cohort was strong. Among about 360 genotyped donors of the cohort, an average of around 240,000 unique TCR beta nucleotide sequences were sequenced per donor, 15% to 20% of them non-productive.

Receptor libraries were prepared by the immunoSEQ multiplex PCR assay. A mixture of 60 forward primers for TCR Vbeta segments and 13 reverse primers for TCR Jbeta segments was used in the multiplex PCR. The CDR3 region of rearranged TCR beta genes was amplified from genomic DNA by a multiplex PCR assay. The amplified TCR beta libraries were sequenced on the Illumina HiSeq System as 87-base-pair reads. Per the source publication's procedure: A later analysis tallied 80 million to 95 million unique TCR beta chains across the 666 repertoires, and approximately 9.9 million of those chains were shared by two or more donors. Raw reads were error-corrected and collapsed into unique sequences by a nearest-neighbor algorithm in which closely related sequences were merged to remove PCR and sequencing errors. To assign V, D and J gene segments, CDR3 sequences were aligned to IMGT reference sequences. For a sequence to be retained, at least a six-nucleotide match to both a V gene segment and a J gene segment was required. A rearrangement counted as productive if the CDR3 had no stop codons and remained in frame with V and J, and every other rearrangement counted as non-productive. CDR3 was defined by IMGT convention, running from the second conserved V-encoded cysteine to the conserved J-encoded phenylalanine. The earlier analysis of about 500 of the donors excluded sequences that lacked an unambiguous match to a single V gene segment. In an earlier analysis of a few hundred of the donors, V segments were called functional above 56.7% productive rearrangements and were called segregating when the between-donor standard deviation exceeded 5%. A statistical classification framework was built to diagnose cytomegalovirus status from the catalog of TCR beta chain sequences. In a later analysis, V and J genes were assigned by comparing TCR nucleotide sequences against IMGT/GENE-DB human TR gene sequences. In a later analysis, CDR3 sequences and most-parsimonious VDJ recombination scenarios were assigned using the TCRdist pipeline. In a later analysis, each TCR beta chain was defined by its CDR3 amino acid sequence together with its V-gene family, and reads without a unique V-gene family were excluded. As a way to deal with suspected cross-contamination and a sequencing artifact, a later analysis dropped nearly 600 nucleotide sequences that were highly shared and had low generation probability. In a later analysis, a clonal expansion index for each public chain was calculated from normalized within-repertoire ranks of inferred template counts. Generation probabilities in a later analysis came from a VDJ recombination model fitted to out-of-frame rearrangements, and those results were checked against IGoR. Hypergeometric tests were used in a later analysis to score TCR-TCR, TCR-HLA and TCR-CMV co-occurrence, with a repertoire-size bias correction applied to the TCR pairs. In a later analysis, false discovery rates were estimated by permuting HLA or CMV assignments 20 times. A later analysis grouped co-occurring TCRs with DBSCAN, adding TCRdist sequence similarity when clustering within HLA-allele-positive subsets. Repertoires with fewer than 30,000 or more than 120,000 public chains were left out of co-occurrence clustering, as were four to six repertoires with anomalous nucleotide sharing. Here the immuneACCESS table is served through TCRdb, limited to in-frame sequences with V and J called. Missing clones are a known gap in these copies; in checked studies unresolved V genes cover under half, and the rest lacks a known reason. Clone size and the V and J calls come from that table; the DNA yielded D and trimming. Within this sample are roughly 100,000 clones, with over 70% of them counted one time only. Of the sample, about 2.8% falls within the top ten clones.

Broader findings and caveats from the paper: In both the original and validation cohorts, the classifier was reported to diagnose cytomegalovirus status with high specificity and sensitivity. A cluster of highly shared sequence variants was judged likely to be a technical artifact of the sequencing pipeline. Correlated functional status among segregating V segments might be attributable to linkage disequilibrium, but an unknown experimental factor could not be ruled out. According to a later genetic analysis, donors in an Asian-associated ancestry cluster had fewer N-insertions in productive TCRs than the approximately 610-donor mean. Only TCR beta chains were sequenced in this cohort, and the absence of alpha or paired-chain data limited detectable features. CMV serostatus was the only immune exposure information available for the cohort. It was suggested by the authors that the approach could potentially be generalized to other disease states and immunological phenotypes. The study listed 164 TCR beta chains as associated with cytomegalovirus. In a later analysis, several top co-occurrence clusters were reported to appear linked to parvovirus B19, influenza, CMV and Epstein-Barr virus. Compared with equally common non-associated chains, HLA-associated TCR beta chains in a later analysis were more clonally expanded and had lower generation probabilities. Roughly uniform sequencing depth across donors was assumed in presence/absence analyses, although this assumption may not hold. In a later analysis, 16,951 TCR beta sequences were associated with specific HLA alleles at a false discovery rate of 0.05. In a later analysis, TCR association rates were found to vary across HLA loci, with the most associated TCRs seen for DRB1 alleles and the fewest for HLA-C alleles. Across donors, most TCR sequences were observed very rarely, whereas some public TCRs were present in many individuals. V-gene and J-gene trimming of TCR beta chains was associated with a missense DCLRE1C variant in a later genetic analysis, and the association was replicated in an independent cohort. A further reported finding was that TCR beta sequences accurately predicted the HLA-A and HLA-B alleles for most subjects in the first cohort. When HLA alleles, especially DR and DQ, strongly co-occurred, attributing TCR associations to individual alleles was difficult. HLA typing was unavailable for some donors at each locus, so association tests used only the typed subset. In vitro tests confirmed that a few of the cytomegalovirus-associated TCR beta chains recognize cytomegalovirus antigens. Some IMGT-functional V segments, including TRBV6-2 and TRBV6-3, could not be distinguished by the 87-base-pair reads and were therefore excluded. According to a later analysis, most CMV-associated TCR beta chains appeared to be HLA-restricted, and the HLA associations seemed to be driven largely by CMV exposure. In an earlier analysis of more than 500 of the donors, most TCR beta V segments appeared in productive rearrangements about 90% or about 30% of the time, broadly matching IMGT annotations. Because counts were too low, roughly 17 rarely observed V segments, including chromosome 9 orphons, were left out of the earlier analysis of 587 of the donors.

Specimen: PBMCs. Recombination joined TRBV5-1 with TRBJ2-1, and 10 junction bases match TRBD2. The source is a female donor in good health and CMV-seronegative. The encoded CDR3 is CASSQASGRSYNEQFF. The sequenced DNA: TGCGCCAGCAGCCAGGCTAGCGGGAGAAGCTACAATGAGCAGTTCTTC.